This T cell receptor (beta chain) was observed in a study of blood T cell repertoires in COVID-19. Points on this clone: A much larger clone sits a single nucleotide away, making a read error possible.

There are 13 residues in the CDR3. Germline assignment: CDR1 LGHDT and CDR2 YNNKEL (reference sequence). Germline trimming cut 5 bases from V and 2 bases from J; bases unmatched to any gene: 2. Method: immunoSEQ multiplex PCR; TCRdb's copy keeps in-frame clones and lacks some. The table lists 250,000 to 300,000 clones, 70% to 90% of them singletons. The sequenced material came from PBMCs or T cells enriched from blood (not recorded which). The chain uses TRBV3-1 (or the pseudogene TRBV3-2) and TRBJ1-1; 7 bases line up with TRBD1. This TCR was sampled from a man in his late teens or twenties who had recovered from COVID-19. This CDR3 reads CASSGTVNTEAFF. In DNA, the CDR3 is TGTGCCAGCAGCGGGACAGTCAACACTGAAGCTTTCTTT.